One and the same sample provided the 18 T cell receptor beta chains below, sequenced in a study of control samples from healthy donors and cancer patients. Sequencing was performed with immunoSEQ multiplex PCR; in TCRdb, only in-frame clones are kept and a portion is missing. The table has about 110,000 clones, about 89% seen once. Sample: blood. Receptors were obtained from a woman in her 50s in good health.

V is TRBV4-2 and J is TRBJ1-1; possible D gene TRBD1, 5 bases. Looked up from germline, CDR1 is LGHNA and CDR2 is YNFKEQ. The CDR3 runs to 17 residues. Trimming took off 2 bases at V and 1 base at J, with 17 bases between the two ends. DNA of the CDR3: TGTGCCAGCAGCCAATTTCTTGCAGGGAATACGAACACTGAAGCTTTCTTT. It encodes CASSQFLAGNTNTEAFF.

This rearrangement joins TRBV27 to TRBJ2-4, with a tentative D call TRBD1 (6 bases). The CDR3 length is 13 residues. Trimming cost V 1 base and J 7 bases, with 8 bases left between them. Germline CDR1 reads MNHEY; CDR2 reads SMNVEV (reference sequence). Here the CDR3 reads CASSLLGQNIQYF. The CDR3 bases are TGTGCCAGCAGTTTATTAGGACAGAACATTCAGTACTTC.

This chain joins TRBV7-6 and TRBJ1-5; D is uncertain. V lost 3 bases and J lost 1, with 10 bases in between. Per the germline V gene, CDR1 is SGHVS and CDR2 is FNYEAQ. The CDR3 runs to 15 residues. The CDR3 sequence is CASSLDPDSNQPQHF. The CDR3 nucleotides read TGTGCCAGCAGCTTGGACCCCGACAGCAATCAGCCCCAGCATTTT.

This chain connects TRBV5-4 to TRBJ1-2; D possibly corresponds to TRBD1 (6 bases). V was pared by 5 bases and J by 5 bases, with 16 bases between. CDR3 length equals 14 residues. The germline gives CDR1 SGHNT, CDR2 YYREEE (reference sequence). The CDR3 reads CASSREGGQYGYTF. The CDR3 DNA is TGTGCCAGCAGTCGCGAGGGGGGGCAATATGGCTACACCTTC.

The rearrangement joins TRBV11-2 to TRBJ1-1; TRBD1 might be the D (5 bases). The CDR3 is 16 amino acids. Germline CDR1 SGHAT, CDR2 FQNNGV. The V end was cut by 1 base, the J end by 1 base, with 13 bases between. Written as DNA, the CDR3 is TGTGCCAGCAGCTTAGGATGGGGGAGGGGGAACACTGAAGCTTTCTTT. It codes for CASSLGWGRGNTEAFF.

The gene calls are TRBV29-1 and TRBJ1-1; 7 bases line up with TRBD1. The CDR3 covers 15 residues. Germline V gene lookup returns CDR1 SQVTM and CDR2 ANQGSEA. The ends lost 4 bases at V and 5 bases at J; junction bases unmatched: 13. CDR3 coding DNA: TGCAGCGTTGTCACCAGCACAGGGGCAAGGACTGAAGCTTTCTTT. This encodes CSVVTSTGARTEAFF.

This chain connects TRBV7-3 to TRBJ1-1, with a tentative D call TRBD1 (5 bases). Trimming pared 1 base from V and 1 base from J, leaving 10 bases between. The CDR3 has 15 amino acids. The germline gives CDR1 SGHTA, CDR2 FQGTGA. This chain's CDR3 is CASSLSRGSNTEAFF. CDR3 DNA: TGTGCCAGCAGCTTAAGTCGGGGGTCGAACACTGAAGCTTTCTTT.

The chain recombines TRBV3-1 (or the pseudogene TRBV3-2) with TRBJ1-5; possible D gene TRBD1, 5 bases. V was cut by 3 bases and J by 0 bases, with 15 bases left in between. The CDR3 is made up of 17 amino acids. Germline CDR1 reads LGHDT; CDR2 reads YNNKEL (reference sequence). CDR3 residues: CASSQGGTTRSNQPQHF. Written as DNA, the CDR3 is TGTGCCAGCAGCCAGGGGGGGACGACGCGTAGCAATCAGCCCCAGCATTTT.

The V and J genes are TRBV11-1 and TRBJ2-1; 10 bases are shared with TRBD2. Germline V gene lookup returns CDR1 SGHAT and CDR2 FQDESV (reference sequence). The V gene end was trimmed by 0 bases and the J gene end by 6 bases; junction bases not matched to a gene: 5. This CDR3 has 16 amino acids. CDR3 in amino acids: CASSLARSGGVNEQFF. In DNA, the CDR3 is TGTGCCAGCAGCTTAGCGAGGAGCGGGGGGGTCAATGAGCAGTTCTTC.

The rearrangement links TRBV29-1 to TRBJ2-2; 9 bases fit TRBD2. There are 14 residues in the CDR3. Trimming took 1 base from V and 5 from J; bases not matched to a gene: 2. The V gene's germline CDR1 is SQVTM and CDR2 ANQGSEA. In DNA, the CDR3 is TGCAGCGTTGAAGGCGGGAGGGGGACCGGGGAGCTGTTTTTT. The encoded protein is CSVEGGRGTGELFF.

This sequence joins TRBV5-6 and TRBJ1-5, with TRBD1 matching 8 bases. The CDR3 is 15 residues long. V lost 2 bases, J lost 3 bases, and 4 bases stayed unmatched. Germline loops: CDR1 SGHDT, CDR2 YYEEEE. The CDR3 here is CASSFGQGVNQPQHF. The CDR3 nucleotides read TGTGCCAGCAGCTTCGGACAGGGTGTCAATCAGCCCCAGCATTTT.

This clone was picked up a small number of times. This chain joins TRBV2 and TRBJ1-6; D uncertain. CDR3 size: 14 residues. From germline, CDR1 is SNHLY and CDR2 FYNNEI. Trimming took off 7 bases at V and 2 bases at J, with 9 bases between the two ends. CDR3 amino acids: CASKRAAYNSPLHF. The CDR3, as DNA: TGTGCCAGCAAACGGGCTGCCTATAATTCACCCCTCCACTTT.

The chain has TRBV3-1 (or the pseudogene TRBV3-2) and TRBJ2-1; D is unresolved. This CDR3 is 17 amino acids long. The V gene's germline CDR1 is LGHDT and CDR2 YNNKEL (reference sequence). With 0 bases removed from V and 0 bases from J, the gap between germline ends came to 12 bases. The CDR3 sequence is CASSQERGKYSYNEQFF. The CDR3 region has the DNA TGTGCCAGCAGCCAAGAACGTGGGAAATACTCCTACAATGAGCAGTTCTTC.

The chain links TRBV29-1 to TRBJ1-1; D not resolved. V was cut by 6 bases and J by 4 bases, with 9 bases left in between. This CDR3 region has 11 residues. Per the germline V gene, CDR1 is SQVTM and CDR2 is ANQGSEA. The CDR3 DNA sequence: TGCAGCGTGGGGTTAGGCACTGAAGCTTTCTTT. Encoded protein: CSVGLGTEAFF. The variable domain in full, completed from reference TRBV29-1 and TRBJ1-1, reads SAVISQKPSRDICQRGTSLTIQCQVDSQVTMMFWYRQQPGQSLTLIATANQGSEATYESGFVIDKFPISRPNLTFSTLTVSNMSPEDSSIYLCSVGLGTEAFFGQGTRLTVV.

The chain carries TRBV5-1 and TRBJ2-3, with 10 bases matching TRBD2. Germline loops: CDR1 SGHRS, CDR2 YFSETQ. V lost 4 bases, J lost 7 bases, and 12 bases stayed unmatched. The CDR3 consists of 16 residues. CDR3 region: CASSVISGRAANTQYF. CDR3 DNA sequence: TGCGCCAGCAGCGTCATAAGCGGGAGGGCCGCGAATACGCAGTATTTT.

CDR3 region: CASSVGDREEAFF. The CDR3 nucleotides read TGTGCCAGCAGCGTAGGGGACAGGGAAGAAGCTTTCTTT. The chain links TRBV9 to TRBJ1-1; 9 positions match TRBD1. V gave up 0 bases and J gave up 8 bases; unmatched junction bases: 2. This CDR3 spans 13 amino acids. CDR1 is SGDLS and CDR2 is YYNGEE in the germline V gene.

The table lists this clone with a count of one. This rearrangement joins TRBV24-1 to TRBJ2-5; 10 nucleotides match TRBD2. The germline V gene has CDR1 KGHDR and CDR2 SFDVKD. The CDR3 spans 16 residues. After removal of 0 bases from V and 4 bases from J, the junction contained 4 bases not matched to a gene. The chain's CDR3 is CATSDLLAGGRETQYF. The CDR3 DNA follows: TGTGCCACCAGTGATTTGTTAGCGGGAGGAAGAGAGACCCAGTACTTC.

The CDR3 reads CASSQPASEQFF. The CDR3 DNA is TGCGCCAGCAGCCAACCAGCGTCGGAGCAGTTCTTC. The genes are TRBV4-1 and TRBJ2-1; no firm D call. CDR1 MGHRA and CDR2 YSYEKL come from the germline V gene. CDR3 length: 12 amino acids. Trimming left V 2 bases short and J 10 bases short, with 9 bases between.